This T cell receptor beta chain was recovered during a study of CD8 T cells in Susac syndrome. Random hexamers were used to reverse transcribe an amount of about 0.5 to 1 ug RNA. TCR beta CDR3 was amplified by immunoSEQ multiplex PCR. This amplification extended across 54 Vbeta and 13 Jbeta segments. From the immunoSEQ multiplex PCR reads, TCRdb called clonotypes with MiXCR, one entry per CDR3 protein. The sample lists 150,000 or so distinct CDR3 sequences, 94% occurring once. In blood CD8+ and CD4+ T cells, TCR beta underwent sequencing. It was treatment-naive patients with stable or active relapsing-remitting disease who made up the multiple sclerosis controls. Negative isolation was applied to CD8+ and CD4+ T cells, and FACS enrichment was applied to TEMRA cells. The trim removed 7 bases at V and 11 bases at J, leaving 10 bases unmatched. The CDR3 runs to 14 residues. Per germline, CDR1 MNHEY and CDR2 SMNVEV (reference sequence).

This chain links TRBV27 with TRBJ1-6, with 8 bases fitting TRBD1. What was sequenced was CD8+ T cells from PBMCs. The sequence came from a human donor with multiple sclerosis. The CDR3 DNA sequence: TGTGCCAGCATGTTTACAGGGGGGGAGGCACCCCTCCACTTT. Its protein product is CASMFTGGEAPLHF.